Listed below are T cell receptor beta chains from one sample, sequenced in a study of cytotoxic CD8 clonotypes in ibrutinib-treated CLL. Assay: immunoSEQ multiplex PCR; the TCRdb copy retains only in-frame clones and omits some. The table lists about 120,000 clones, approximately 58% of them singletons. The sample here was PBMCs, taken after 24 months of ibrutinib treatment. The receptors come from a human donor with chronic lymphocytic leukemia. The CDR3 runs from the conserved cysteine through the conserved F or W. Fields, in order: D gene, clone size, CDR3 length, J gene, V gene, CDR3 DNA, CDR3 protein. The D gene is left open where the match is weak. Clone size is not always given. Where it is, it says once, few, many or a class for expanded clones.

D gene: .; clone size: .; CDR3 length: 11; J gene: TRBJ1-2; V gene: TRBV5-8; CDR3 DNA: TGTGCCAGCAGCCCAAACTATGGCTACACCTTC; CDR3 protein: CASSPNYGYTF
D gene: .; clone size: .; CDR3 length: 12; J gene: TRBJ2-4; V gene: TRBV5-6; CDR3 DNA: TGTGCCAGCAGCTTCCAGGAGAACATTCAGTACTTC; CDR3 protein: CASSFQENIQYF
D gene: .; clone size: .; CDR3 length: 15; J gene: TRBJ1-4; V gene: TRBV21-1; CDR3 DNA: TGTGCCAGCAGCAAAGCGCGGGGCAGGGGGGAAAAACTGTTTTTT; CDR3 protein: CASSKARGRGEKLFF
D gene: .; clone size: .; CDR3 length: 14; J gene: TRBJ1-2; V gene: TRBV28; CDR3 DNA: TGTGCCAGCAGTTTGCGGACAGTCCGGGATGGCTACACCTTC; CDR3 protein: CASSLRTVRDGYTF
D gene: TRBD1; clone size: few; CDR3 length: 14; J gene: TRBJ1-6; V gene: TRBV28; CDR3 DNA: TGTGCCAGTGGGACAGGGGGCGGAAATTCACCCCTCCACTTT; CDR3 protein: CASGTGGGNSPLHF
D gene: .; clone size: .; CDR3 length: 12; J gene: TRBJ2-7; V gene: TRBV2; CDR3 DNA: TGTGCCAGCGGCAGCGACAGCTACGAGCAGTACTTC; CDR3 protein: CASGSDSYEQYF
D gene: .; clone size: few; CDR3 length: 12; J gene: TRBJ1-2; V gene: TRBV5-1; CDR3 DNA: TGCGCCAGCAGCCAGTCAGGCTATGGCTACACCTTC; CDR3 protein: CASSQSGYGYTF
D gene: TRBD1; clone size: .; CDR3 length: 14; J gene: TRBJ2-7; V gene: TRBV6-5; CDR3 DNA: TGTGCCAGCAGTACAGGGGAGAACTCCTACGAGCAGTACTTC; CDR3 protein: CASSTGENSYEQYF
D gene: TRBD2; clone size: few; CDR3 length: 16; J gene: TRBJ2-7; V gene: TRBV5-1; CDR3 DNA: TGCGCCAGCAGCTCCCCGTCGGGCGGGGGGGCCGGAGAGCAGTACTTC; CDR3 protein: CASSSPSGGGAGEQYF
D gene: .; clone size: few; CDR3 length: 13; J gene: TRBJ2-5; V gene: TRBV5-6; CDR3 DNA: TGTGCCAGCAGCTTGTCAGGTTTAGAGACCCAGTACTTC; CDR3 protein: CASSLSGLETQYF
D gene: TRBD1; clone size: .; CDR3 length: 14; J gene: TRBJ1-5; V gene: TRBV4-3; CDR3 DNA: TGCGCCAGCAGCCAAGAGACAGGGACCCAGCCCCAGCATTTT; CDR3 protein: CASSQETGTQPQHF
D gene: .; clone size: .; CDR3 length: 14; J gene: TRBJ1-4; V gene: TRBV29-1; CDR3 DNA: TGCAGCGTGGCCCTTGGGACGGGTAATGAAAAACTGTTTTTT; CDR3 protein: CSVALGTGNEKLFF
D gene: TRBD1; clone size: few; CDR3 length: 11; J gene: TRBJ1-3; V gene: TRBV6-6; CDR3 DNA: TGTGCCAGCAGGGACGGACAGGTGCTATATTTT; CDR3 protein: CASRDGQVLYF
D gene: .; clone size: .; CDR3 length: 12; J gene: TRBJ2-6; V gene: TRBV19; CDR3 DNA: TGTGCCATTTCCTCTGGGGCCAACGTCCTGACTTTC; CDR3 protein: CAISSGANVLTF
D gene: TRBD1; clone size: .; CDR3 length: 14; J gene: TRBJ2-7; V gene: TRBV2; CDR3 DNA: TGTGCCAGTTATCCCGGGACAGGGCCCCACGAGCAGTACTTC; CDR3 protein: CASYPGTGPHEQYF
D gene: .; clone size: .; CDR3 length: 14; J gene: TRBJ2-3; V gene: TRBV6-1; CDR3 DNA: TGTGCCAGCAGAGGGACCGATCGGTCGGATACGCAGTATTTT; CDR3 protein: CASRGTDRSDTQYF
D gene: TRBD1; clone size: .; CDR3 length: 14; J gene: TRBJ2-3; V gene: TRBV30; CDR3 DNA: TGTGCCTGGAGCCCGGGACAGGGTACAGATACGCAGTATTTT; CDR3 protein: CAWSPGQGTDTQYF
D gene: .; clone size: .; CDR3 length: 14; J gene: TRBJ1-1; V gene: TRBV28; CDR3 DNA: TGTGCCAGCAGTTTTGGACGGATCAACACTGAAGCTTTCTTT; CDR3 protein: CASSFGRINTEAFF
D gene: .; clone size: .; CDR3 length: 14; J gene: TRBJ2-7; V gene: TRBV15; CDR3 DNA: TGTGCCACCAGCAGAGGCAGGGACACCTACGAGCAGTACTTC; CDR3 protein: CATSRGRDTYEQYF
D gene: .; clone size: .; CDR3 length: 14; J gene: TRBJ1-6; V gene: TRBV5-1; CDR3 DNA: TGCGCCAGCAGCTTGGCTCAGGAGAATTCACCCCTCCACTTT; CDR3 protein: CASSLAQENSPLHF
D gene: .; clone size: .; CDR3 length: 13; J gene: TRBJ2-5; V gene: TRBV4-1; CDR3 DNA: TGCGCCAGCAGCCAGGGGGAGGAAGAGACCCAGTACTTC; CDR3 protein: CASSQGEEETQYF
D gene: TRBD2; clone size: few; CDR3 length: 16; J gene: TRBJ2-1; V gene: TRBV2; CDR3 DNA: TGTGCCAGCAGTGAATCCGGGCTAGCGGGATACAATGAGCAGTTCTTC; CDR3 protein: CASSESGLAGYNEQFF
D gene: TRBD2; clone size: .; CDR3 length: 17; J gene: TRBJ2-1; V gene: TRBV7-2; CDR3 DNA: TGTGCCAGCAGCGTCAGGGTAAAGGGACTAGAGGGGAATGAGCAGTTCTTC; CDR3 protein: CASSVRVKGLEGNEQFF
D gene: .; clone size: few; CDR3 length: 13; J gene: TRBJ1-6; V gene: TRBV27; CDR3 DNA: TGTGCCAGCAGTTTGAGGGCCAATTCACCCCTCCACTTT; CDR3 protein: CASSLRANSPLHF
D gene: .; clone size: .; CDR3 length: 13; J gene: TRBJ2-5; V gene: TRBV6-1; CDR3 DNA: TGTGCCAGCAGCGAGTCGACCAAGAGGACCCAGTACTTC; CDR3 protein: CASSESTKRTQYF
D gene: .; clone size: .; CDR3 length: 13; J gene: TRBJ2-1; V gene: TRBV7-3; CDR3 DNA: TGTGCCAGCAGCTCGGGATCCGTAAGTGAGCAGTTCTTC; CDR3 protein: CASSSGSVSEQFF
D gene: TRBD1; clone size: .; CDR3 length: 15; J gene: TRBJ1-1; V gene: TRBV7-2; CDR3 DNA: TGTGCCAGCAGTCTACAGGGGCGCCTGAACACTGAAGCTTTCTTT; CDR3 protein: CASSLQGRLNTEAFF
D gene: .; clone size: .; CDR3 length: 12; J gene: TRBJ1-1; V gene: TRBV6-6; CDR3 DNA: TGTGCCAGCAGGCCCACAGGGACTGAAGCTTTCTTT; CDR3 protein: CASRPTGTEAFF
D gene: .; clone size: few; CDR3 length: 18; J gene: TRBJ1-3; V gene: TRBV5-1; CDR3 DNA: TGCGCCAGCAGCTTGGTTTTCCGGGACGGGGACTCTGGAAACACCATATATTTT; CDR3 protein: CASSLVFRDGDSGNTIYF
D gene: TRBD1; clone size: .; CDR3 length: 12; J gene: TRBJ2-7; V gene: TRBV4-2; CDR3 DNA: TGTGCCAGCAGACAGGGGGACTACGAGCAGTACTTC; CDR3 protein: CASRQGDYEQYF
D gene: .; clone size: .; CDR3 length: 11; J gene: TRBJ2-1; V gene: TRBV10-3; CDR3 DNA: TGTGCCACAGCCACCGACCGAGAGCAGTTCTTC; CDR3 protein: CATATDREQFF
D gene: .; clone size: .; CDR3 length: 16; J gene: TRBJ1-2; V gene: TRBV4-1; CDR3 DNA: TGCGCCAGCAGCCAAGATCGGGCGCCAAAACTCGATGGCTACACCTTC; CDR3 protein: CASSQDRAPKLDGYTF
D gene: TRBD2; clone size: many; CDR3 length: 15; J gene: TRBJ2-5; V gene: TRBV2; CDR3 DNA: TGTGCCAGCAGTGAAGGTAGCGGGGGGAAAGAGACCCAGTACTTC; CDR3 protein: CASSEGSGGKETQYF